This TCR beta chain comes out of a study of T cells in Graves' hyperthyroidism and ophthalmopathy. Findings and limits, study-wide: Model output signaled ophthalmopathy a median around 6.9 months ahead of onset. Patients with ophthalmopathy were separated from those with stable hyperthyroidism by a 13 V-J model. Clonotypes that were expanded in thyroid above 0.001 mostly appeared in blood too.

This clonotype came up many times. Its antigen is currently unknown. Clinical symptoms, serum thyroxine, TRAb, thyroid ultrasound and orbital computed tomography established diagnosis. Using RNA transcripts as the source, TCR beta CDR3 regions were amplified. When the TCR CDR3 underwent first-round RT-PCR, the HTBI primer set was used. TCRdb redid the calling of the multiplex PCR reads with MiXCR, one entry per CDR3 protein. The data show around 240,000 distinct CDR3 sequences, around 17% seen once. CDR1 MDHEN and CDR2 SYDVKM come from the germline V gene. The ends lost 2 bases at V and 3 bases at J; junction bases unmatched: 3. The CDR3 contains 15 residues.

The clonotype comes from a woman aged 18-30 years with Graves' ophthalmopathy. Sequences were obtained from blood. The rearrangement joins TRBV28 to TRBJ1-1; TRBD1 agrees at 10 bases. As DNA, the CDR3 is TGTGCCAGCAGTTTAGGCGGGACAGGGGACACTGAAGCTTTCTTT. It codes for CASSLGGTGDTEAFF. Complete variable domain (other parts from reference TRBV28 and TRBJ1-1): DVKVTQSSRYLVKRTGEKVFLECVQDMDHENMFWYRQDPGLGLRLIYFSYDVKMKEKGDIPEGYSVSREKKERFSLILESASTNQTSMYLCASSLGGTGDTEAFFGQGTRLTVV.